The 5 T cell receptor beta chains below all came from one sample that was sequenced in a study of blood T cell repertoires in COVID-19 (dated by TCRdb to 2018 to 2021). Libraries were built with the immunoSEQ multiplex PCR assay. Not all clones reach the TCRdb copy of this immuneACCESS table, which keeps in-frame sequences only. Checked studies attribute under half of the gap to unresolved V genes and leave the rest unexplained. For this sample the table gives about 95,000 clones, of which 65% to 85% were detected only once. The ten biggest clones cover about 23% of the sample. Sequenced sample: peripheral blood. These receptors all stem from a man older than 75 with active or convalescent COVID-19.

The CDR3 nucleotides are TGCGCCAGCAGCCAACAGGGGACAGGGGCTTCACCCCTCCACTTT. It yields the protein CASSQQGTGASPLHF. The chain combines TRBV5-1 with TRBJ1-6; 10 bases align to TRBD1. CDR1 is SGHRS, CDR2 YFSETQ, per germline. The trim removed 4 bases at V and 9 bases at J, leaving 7 bases unmatched. The CDR3 totals 15 residues.

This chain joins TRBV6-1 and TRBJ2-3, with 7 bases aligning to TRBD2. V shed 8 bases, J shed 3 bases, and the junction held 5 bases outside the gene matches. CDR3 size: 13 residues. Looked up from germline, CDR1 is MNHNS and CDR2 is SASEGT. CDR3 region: CASQRESTDTQYF. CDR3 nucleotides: TGTGCCAGCCAGCGGGAAAGTACAGATACGCAGTATTTT.

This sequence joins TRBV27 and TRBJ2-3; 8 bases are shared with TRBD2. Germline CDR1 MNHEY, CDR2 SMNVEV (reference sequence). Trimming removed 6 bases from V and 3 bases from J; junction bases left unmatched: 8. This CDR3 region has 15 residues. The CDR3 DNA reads TGTGCCAGCAGGTTCGGGGGGGCAATGACAGATACGCAGTATTTT. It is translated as CASRFGGAMTDTQYF.

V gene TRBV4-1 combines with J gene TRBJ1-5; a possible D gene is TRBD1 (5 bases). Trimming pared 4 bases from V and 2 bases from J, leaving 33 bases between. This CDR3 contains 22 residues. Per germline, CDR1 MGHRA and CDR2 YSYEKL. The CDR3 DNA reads TGCGCCAGCAGCCGATTCTTAACGGTGCTCGAGACAGCACCGATCGGCAATCAGCCCCAGCATTTT. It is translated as CASSRFLTVLETAPIGNQPQHF.

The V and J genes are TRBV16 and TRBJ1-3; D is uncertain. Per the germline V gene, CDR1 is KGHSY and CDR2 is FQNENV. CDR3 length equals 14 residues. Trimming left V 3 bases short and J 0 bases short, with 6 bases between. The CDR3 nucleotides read TGTGCCAGCAGCCAGGCCTCCTCTGGAAACACCATATATTTT. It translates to CASSQASSGNTIYF. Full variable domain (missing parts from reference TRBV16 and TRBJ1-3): GEEVAQTPKHLVRGEGQKAKLYCAPIKGHSYVFWYQQVLKNEFKFLISFQNENVFDETGMPKERFSAKCLPNSPCSLEIQATKLEDSAVYFCASSQASSGNTIYFGEGSWLTVV.